This T cell receptor beta chain is drawn from a study of blood T cell repertoires in COVID-19. In the study overall: The United States, Italy and Spain provided the acute and convalescent COVID-19 samples. Sources were T cells, B-cell-depleted T cells, or PBMCs; the material itself was cDNA or gDNA.

In the original processing: Reference gene primer amplification gave nucleated cell count estimates. The table came from immunoSEQ multiplex PCR; TCRdb's copy has only in-frame clones and leaves some out. That table gives V, J and clone size, and the DNA gave D and trimming. The sample has 200,000 to 250,000 clones, around 82% seen once. The CDR3 has 19 amino acids. Unmatched junction bases numbered 16, after V lost 8 bases and J lost 0 bases. CDR1 is MNHEY, CDR2 SMNVEV, per germline (reference sequence). Sequencing input: peripheral blood. This receptor was obtained from a woman in her 40s with acute or convalescent COVID-19. The genes are TRBV27 and TRBJ2-3, with 11 nucleotides matching TRBD2. Here the CDR3 reads CASPGLAGGFSVSTDTQYF. The CDR3 DNA sequence: TGTGCCAGCCCGGGGCTAGCGGGGGGCTTTTCTGTCAGCACAGATACGCAGTATTTT.